These T cell receptor beta chains were read from a single sample in a study of shared clonotypes between healthy human individuals. This table comes from immunoSEQ multiplex PCR, and its TCRdb copy is limited to in-frame clones, with some not included. In the table there are about 680,000 clones, around 92% of which are singletons. Sequenced input: naive CD8+ T cells sorted from blood. The origin of the receptors is a man aged 25-45 years in good health. Both conserved end residues are part of each CDR3. The D gene is left open where the match is weak. Some rows have no size entry. The others give once, few or many, or a class for an expanded clone.

CDR3 DNA,CDR3 protein,clone size,D gene,V gene,J gene
TGTGCCAGCAGCTCTCCGTTCGTCGATGAGCAGTTCTTC,CASSSPFVDEQFF,once,.,TRBV7-9,TRBJ2-1
TGTGCCAGCAGCTCGATCGAGCGGGGCGAAGAGACCCAGTACTTC,CASSSIERGEETQYF,.,TRBD2,TRBV7-6,TRBJ2-5
TGCAGCGTCCTACAGGGTGGGTCCTACGAGCAGTACTTC,CSVLQGGSYEQYF,.,.,TRBV29-1,TRBJ2-7
TGTGCCAGCAGTTTGTCCCGAGGTAACAATGAGCAGTTCTTC,CASSLSRGNNEQFF,.,.,TRBV27,TRBJ2-1
TGCGCCAGCGGGAACTACGAGCAGTACTTC,CASGNYEQYF,.,.,TRBV4-1,TRBJ2-7
TGTGCCAGCAGTTTGGGAGGACTAGCGTTTATTGAGCAGTTCTTC,CASSLGGLAFIEQFF,once,TRBD2,TRBV28,TRBJ2-1
TGTGCCAGCAGCTTACCGTCCCGACCGACAGGGGACACAGATACGCAGTATTTT,CASSLPSRPTGDTDTQYF,.,TRBD1,TRBV7-9,TRBJ2-3
TGTGCCAGCAGCTCTCCCGGGACAGAAGAAGAGACCCAGTACTTC,CASSSPGTEEETQYF,.,TRBD1,TRBV7-3,TRBJ2-5
TGTGCCAGCACCCACTCAGGTGGCGGTAATACTGAAGCTTTCTTT,CASTHSGGGNTEAFF,.,.,TRBV27,TRBJ1-1
TGTGCCAGTAGTCCCAACAGTTACACCGGGGAGCTGTTTTTT,CASSPNSYTGELFF,.,.,TRBV19,TRBJ2-2
TGTGCCAGCAGCGAGGGACAGGGATCAAGGCAGCCCCAGCATTTT,CASSEGQGSRQPQHF,once,TRBD1,TRBV9,TRBJ1-5
TGTGCCAGCAGCTTGGGTAGCGGGTTACAAGAGACCCAGTACTTC,CASSLGSGLQETQYF,.,TRBD2,TRBV5-6,TRBJ2-5
TGTGCCACCAGCAGAGGCTGGGAGGGGGCAAATGAGGGCTACACCTTC,CATSRGWEGANEGYTF,few,TRBD1,TRBV15,TRBJ1-2
TGTGCCAGCAGCCTTAGCGGTGGGACAGGGTTGTCTTATCAGCCCCAGCATTTT,CASSLSGGTGLSYQPQHF,.,TRBD1,TRBV7-6,TRBJ1-5
TGTGCCAGCAGCCAACAGGGCCCCTATGGCTACACCTTC,CASSQQGPYGYTF,.,.,TRBV6-5,TRBJ1-2
TGTGCCAGCAGCCGGACAGACTACGAGCAGTACTTC,CASSRTDYEQYF,.,.,TRBV28,TRBJ2-7
TGTGCCAGCAGCCCGGTAGCGGGAGTCAGATCCTACGAGCAATACTTC,CASSPVAGVRSYEQYF,.,TRBD2,TRBV14,TRBJ2-7
TGTGCCAGCAGCTTAGGTACTGAGCAGTTCTTC,CASSLGTEQFF,once,.,TRBV11-2,TRBJ2-1
TGCAGCGTTAGAACCGAGTCCAATCAGCCCCAGCATTTT,CSVRTESNQPQHF,once,.,TRBV29-1,TRBJ1-5
TGTGCCTGGAGCAGAGCCAATGAGCAGTTCTTC,CAWSRANEQFF,.,.,TRBV30,TRBJ2-1
TGCGCCAGCACGCACGATTCCTACAATGAGCAGTTCTTC,CASTHDSYNEQFF,.,.,TRBV5-1,TRBJ2-1
TGCGCCAGCAGCCAGTGGGCGGGTACCGGGGAGCTGTTTTTT,CASSQWAGTGELFF,.,.,TRBV4-1,TRBJ2-2
TGCGCCAGCAGCGTTGGGAGCTACGAAAAACTGTTTTTT,CASSVGSYEKLFF,once,.,TRBV5-1,TRBJ1-4
TGTGCCACCCGACGACCGGGACTAGCGGTCTACAATGAGCAGTTCTTC,CATRRPGLAVYNEQFF,.,TRBD2,TRBV27,TRBJ2-1
TGTGCCAGCAGGATCTTAAGTTCAGATACGCAGTATTTT,CASRILSSDTQYF,.,.,TRBV27,TRBJ2-3
TGTGCCAGCAGTCCCACTGACCGAAGCGAGCAGTACTTC,CASSPTDRSEQYF,.,.,TRBV27,TRBJ2-7
TGTGCCAGCAGCACCTATTCCGGGACAGGGTACACCGGGGAGCTGTTTTTT,CASSTYSGTGYTGELFF,.,TRBD1,TRBV7-2,TRBJ2-2
TGTGCCAGTAGTGCTCGACCCGGGACGGCTTCCTACGAGCAGTACTTC,CASSARPGTASYEQYF,.,.,TRBV19,TRBJ2-7
TGCGCCAGCAGCCAGGCCCTTTCAATCAATCAGCCCCAGCATTTT,CASSQALSINQPQHF,.,.,TRBV4-1,TRBJ1-5
TGTGCCAGCAGCGATGGGGAGGGTTTTGATACGCAGTATTTT,CASSDGEGFDTQYF,.,TRBD2,TRBV2,TRBJ2-3
TGTGCCAGTACTGAACTAGCGGGTAATGAGCAGTTCTTC,CASTELAGNEQFF,.,TRBD2,TRBV19,TRBJ2-1
TGTGCCAGCAGTCTGGACACGAACTATGGCTACACCTTC,CASSLDTNYGYTF,once,.,TRBV5-8,TRBJ1-2
TGTGCCAGTAGTAGCGGGGGCTCTGACTGGAATGAGCAGTTCTTC,CASSSGGSDWNEQFF,.,.,TRBV19,TRBJ2-1
TGTGCCAGCAGCACACTTGGGTACACCGGGGAGCTGTTTTTT,CASSTLGYTGELFF,.,.,TRBV7-9,TRBJ2-2
TGTGCCAGCAGCCCGACTAGCGTGCTAGAGACCCAGTACTTC,CASSPTSVLETQYF,.,TRBD2,TRBV28,TRBJ2-5
TGTGCCAGCAGTTTTATCTCTTACGAGCAGTACTTC,CASSFISYEQYF,.,.,TRBV28,TRBJ2-7
TGTGCCATCAGAACGAGCACTGAAGCTTTCTTT,CAIRTSTEAFF,.,.,TRBV10-3,TRBJ1-1
TGTGCCAGCAGCTGGGGACCCTTGAGGGAGACCCAGTACTTC,CASSWGPLRETQYF,.,.,TRBV7-9,TRBJ2-5
TGTGCCAGCAGGGCTAGCGGCTACGAGCAGTACTTC,CASRASGYEQYF,few,TRBD2,TRBV6-6,TRBJ2-7